Following are 2 T cell receptor beta chains from one sample sequenced in a study of T-cell memory formation after mild COVID-19 (dated by TCRdb to about 2021). The library was prepared using 5' RACE. Sequenced on an Illumina NovaSeq 6000. The raw public reads went through TCRdb reprocessing: fastp at Q25, MiXCR clone calling, in-frame beta chains kept. Rows are unified per CDR3 protein, each entry keeping the most common DNA and genes. The sample includes around 430,000 distinct CDR3 sequences, with roughly 15% observed a single time. Together, the top ten hold 20% to 25% of the sample. The sample was PBMCs or a T cell subset sorted from them (not recorded which). These receptors all come from a young man who had mild COVID-19 (a few samples of this study predate the infection). The sample titles of this study are shuffled in the database, so cell type and time point are left out; the donor was told from shared clones.

CDR3 nucleotides: TGTGCCAGCAGCTTAGCACTAAAGGGACAGGGACTTTTCATCAACCCCCAGCATTTT. This encodes CASSLALKGQGLFINPQHF. The gene calls are TRBV7-8 and TRBJ1-5; 9 nucleotides line up with TRBD1. The trim removed 0 bases at V and 10 bases at J, leaving 19 bases unmatched. The CDR3 consists of 19 residues. Germline assignment: CDR1 SGHVS and CDR2 FQNEAQ.

The chain joins TRBV4-1 to TRBJ2-2; 9 bases agree with TRBD2. V was pared by 1 base and J by 1 base, with 4 bases of the junction left unmatched. The CDR3 sequence is 17 residues long. The germline V gene has CDR1 MGHRA and CDR2 YSYEKL. The DNA of the CDR3 is TGCGCCAGCAGCCAAGTCGCGGGGGGGCTGAACACCGGGGAGCTGTTTTTT. Residues: CASSQVAGGLNTGELFF.